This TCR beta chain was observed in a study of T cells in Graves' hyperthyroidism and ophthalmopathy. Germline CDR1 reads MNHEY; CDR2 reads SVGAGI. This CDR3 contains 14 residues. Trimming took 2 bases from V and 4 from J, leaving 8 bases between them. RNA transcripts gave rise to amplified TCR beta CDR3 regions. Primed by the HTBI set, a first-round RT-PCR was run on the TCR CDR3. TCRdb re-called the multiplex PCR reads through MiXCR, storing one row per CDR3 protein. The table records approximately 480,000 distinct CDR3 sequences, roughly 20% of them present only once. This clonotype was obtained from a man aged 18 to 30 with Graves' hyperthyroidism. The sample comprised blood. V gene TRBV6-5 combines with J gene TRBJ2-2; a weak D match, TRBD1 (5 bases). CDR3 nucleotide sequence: TGTGCCAGCAGTTACAAAGGGGCCACCGGGGAGCTGTTTTTT. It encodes CASSYKGATGELFF.